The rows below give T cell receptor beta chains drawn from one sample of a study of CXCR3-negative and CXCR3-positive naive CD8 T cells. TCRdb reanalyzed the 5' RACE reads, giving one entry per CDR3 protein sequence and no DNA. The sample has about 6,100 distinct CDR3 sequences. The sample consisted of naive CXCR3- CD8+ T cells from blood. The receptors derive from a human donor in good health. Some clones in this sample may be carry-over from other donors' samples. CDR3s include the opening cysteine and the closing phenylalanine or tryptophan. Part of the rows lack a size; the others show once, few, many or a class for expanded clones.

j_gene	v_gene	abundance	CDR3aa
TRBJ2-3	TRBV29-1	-	CGVDLQGASTDTQYF
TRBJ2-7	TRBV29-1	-	CSGVLAAGSYEQYF
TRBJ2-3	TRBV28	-	CASRDRGFDTQYF
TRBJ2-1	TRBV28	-	CASSLRGAGNEQFF
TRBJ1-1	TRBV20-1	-	CSALRTYGAEAFF
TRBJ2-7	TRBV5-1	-	CASSGGTGSSYEQYF
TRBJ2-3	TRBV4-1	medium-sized	CASSQDLTREIADTQYF
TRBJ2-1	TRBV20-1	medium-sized	CSASKTSGSPHEQFF
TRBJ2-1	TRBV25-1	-	CASSESNLAGEQFF
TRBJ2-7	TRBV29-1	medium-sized	CSTREGGAYEQYF
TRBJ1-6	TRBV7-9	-	CASSLSGVGSPLHF
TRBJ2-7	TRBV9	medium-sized	CASSVTGTGYSTYEQYF